The entry below describes one T cell receptor (beta chain). What it recognizes is unknown. This sample was included in a study of CD8+CD57+ T cells in acquired aplastic anemia. TCR beta VDJ and CDR3 were profiled, and genomic DNA was the template. One entry per CDR3 protein results from TCRdb running MiXCR on the reads. The sample contains some 200,000 distinct CDR3 sequences, 48% of which appear only once. Patients who underwent sequencing had shown CD8+CD57+ cell expansion by flow cytometry. With no exception, the patients had severe acquired aplastic anemia. General study findings and limits: The number of CD8+ CDR3 sequences shared by patients and controls was roughly 31.

CDR3 size: 13 residues. Trimming removed 4 bases at V and 4 bases at J, with 10 bases between. CDR1 LGHDT and CDR2 YNNKEL come from the germline V gene (reference sequence). This sequence originates from a human donor with aplastic anemia. This chain uses TRBV3-1 with TRBJ1-2; D is undetermined. The material sequenced was sorted CD4+, CD8+, or CD8+CD57+ T cells (not recorded which) from PBMCs. CDR3 sequence: CASSRVAGYGYTF. The CDR3 DNA reads TGTGCCAGCAGCCGTGTCGCAGGCTATGGCTACACCTTC. The full variable domain, its missing parts supplied by reference TRBV3-1 and TRBJ1-2, is DTAVSQTPKYLVTQMGNDKSIKCEQNLGHDTMYWYKQDSKKFLKIMFSYNNKELIINETVPNRFSPKSPDKAHLNLHINSLELGDSAVYFCASSRVAGYGYTFGSGTRLTVV.